This T cell receptor beta chain was captured in a study of T cell responses to AZD1222 COVID-19 vaccine. Notes on this clone: Its antigen is still unknown.

The germline V and J ends were trimmed by 5 bases and 6 bases, with 14 bases remaining between them. CDR3 length: 13 residues. Study-wide results and limits: The study reported that nearly half of spike-specific TCRs target unmutated variant regions. Researchers took repertoire samples only after the peak T cell response had come. Clonal diversity may have been underestimated in mostly white British donors. Baseline seropositives among AZD1222 recipients totaled only five to seven.

Produced via immunoSEQ multiplex PCR; TCRdb's table is partial and in-frame only. The sample records 100,000 to 150,000 clones, around 92% being singletons. The chain carries TRBV23-1 and TRBJ2-7; the D gene is possibly TRBD2 (5 bases). TRBV23-1 has ORF status, its function being uncertain. The sequence derives from an adult in good health. Sequenced here: peripheral blood, sampled on day 0 of AZD1222 vaccination. The CDR3 spells CASSSGSGIEQYF. The DNA for the CDR3 is TGCGCCAGCAGTAGTGGGAGTGGGATCGAGCAGTACTTC.